These 26 T cell receptor beta chains share one sample of origin, sequenced in a study of cytomegalovirus exposure and HLA in healthy donors. The study ran its PCR with 60 Vbeta and 13 Jbeta primers. Only in-frame clones appear in the TCRdb table, and some are missing; sequencing was by immunoSEQ multiplex PCR. The sample holds approximately 79,000 clones, under 85% seen once. Sequences were obtained from PBMCs. The source is a boy younger than 18 in good health and CMV-seronegative.

V gene TRBV9 combines with J gene TRBJ1-1; TRBD1 is a possible D gene (5 bases). This CDR3 contains 15 residues. Trimming pared 0 bases from V and 2 bases from J, leaving 11 bases between. CDR1 and CDR2 from the germline V gene are SGDLS and YYNGEE. This chain's CDR3 is CASSVEGAQNTEAFF. CDR3 in DNA: TGTGCCAGCAGCGTAGAAGGGGCCCAAAACACTGAAGCTTTCTTT.

The gene calls are TRBV5-4 and TRBJ2-7, with 9 bases aligning to TRBD1. After removal of 4 bases from V and 6 bases from J, the junction contained 2 bases not matched to a gene. Germline V gives CDR1 SGHNT, CDR2 YYREEE (reference sequence). The CDR3 loop spans 12 amino acids. CDR3: CASSRTGVEQYF. CDR3 DNA sequence: TGTGCCAGCAGCCGGACAGGGGTCGAGCAGTACTTC.

This clone was seen a few times. The chain carries TRBV7-9 and TRBJ2-1; the match to TRBD2 covers 7 bases. The V and J ends lost 0 bases and 8 bases, in that order; junction bases with no gene match: 7. CDR3 length equals 15 residues. CDR1 and CDR2 (germline): SEHNR, FQNEAQ (reference sequence). DNA of the CDR3: TGTGCCAGCAGCTTAGCGCTTCTAGCGGAGGATGAGCAGTTCTTC. Its protein product is CASSLALLAEDEQFF. The variable domain in full, completed from reference TRBV7-9 and TRBJ2-1, reads DTGVSQNPRHKITKRGQNVTFRCDPISEHNRLYWYRQTLGQGPEFLTYFQNEAQLEKSRLLSDRFSAERPKGSFSTLEIQRTEQGDSAMYLCASSLALLAEDEQFFGPGTRLTVL.

The chain employs TRBV29-1 and TRBJ1-1; unclear D gene. Germline V gene sequence: CDR1 SQVTM, CDR2 ANQGSEA. V shed 0 bases and J shed 1 base, with 6 bases lying between them. There are 13 residues in the CDR3. The CDR3 here is CSVEDNSNTEAFF. As DNA, the CDR3 is TGCAGCGTTGAAGACAACTCGAACACTGAAGCTTTCTTT.

Here the CDR3 DNA reads TGTGCCAGCAGCGCCGGGACTAGTTCCGAGACCCAGTACTTC. Residues: CASSAGTSSETQYF. The rearrangement links TRBV9 to TRBJ2-5; TRBD2 aligns across 8 bases. From germline, CDR1 is SGDLS and CDR2 YYNGEE. The CDR3 loop spans 14 amino acids. With 3 bases clipped from V and 5 bases from J, the junction kept 6 bases outside the gene matches. The whole variable domain, filled in from reference TRBV9 and TRBJ2-5, reads DSGVTQTPKHLITATGQRVTLRCSPRSGDLSVYWYQQSLDQGLQFLIQYYNGEERAKGNILERFSAQQFPDLHSELNLSSLELGDSALYFCASSAGTSSETQYFGPGTRLLVL.

This rearrangement joins TRBV29-1 to TRBJ2-1; D is unclear. The germline V and J ends were trimmed by 7 bases and 9 bases, with 13 bases remaining between them. The CDR3 is 11 residues long. Per the germline V gene, CDR1 is SQVTM and CDR2 is ANQGSEA. For the CDR3, the DNA is TGCAGCGCTAGTTCGGGTATTGAGCAGTTCTTC. Amino acid sequence: CSASSGIEQFF.

This clone was seen more than once but under ten times. The chain joins TRBV19 to TRBJ2-1; D possibly corresponds to TRBD2 (6 bases). The CDR3 sequence is 13 residues long. The V gene lost 7 bases and the J gene lost 4 bases, with 11 bases spanning the gap. CDR1 is LNHDA and CDR2 is SQIVND in the germline V gene (reference sequence). In nucleotides, the CDR3 is TGTGCCAGTACGGCTAGCGCGTACAATGAGCAGTTCTTC. As protein: CASTASAYNEQFF. The full variable domain, in which reference TRBV19 and TRBJ2-1 provide the parts outside the CDR3, is DGGITQSPKYLFRKEGQNVTLSCEQNLNHDAMYWYRQDPGQGLRLIYYSQIVNDFQKGDIAEGYSVSREKKESFPLTVTSAQKNPTAFYLCASTASAYNEQFFGPGTRLTVL.

The chain recombines TRBV29-1 with TRBJ2-1, with 10 bases fitting TRBD2. The CDR3 contains 17 residues. Germline loops: CDR1 SQVTM, CDR2 ANQGSEA. V shed 4 bases and J 3 bases; nucleotides not matched to a gene: 12. CDR3 bases: TGCAGCGTTGGGGGTATCCCGGGACTAGCGAACTACAATGAGCAGTTCTTC. Protein: CSVGGIPGLANYNEQFF.

CDR3 sequence (DNA): TGTGCCAGCAGCGAAGGACAGCCCGCTTATGAAGCTTTCTTT. Amino acid sequence: CASSEGQPAYEAFF. This chain links TRBV7-6 with TRBJ1-1, with D possibly matching TRBD1 (6 bases). The CDR3 has 14 residues. V was pared by 5 bases and J by 7 bases, with 17 bases between. Germline CDR1 is SGHVS and CDR2 is FNYEAQ.

V is TRBV7-2 and J is TRBJ1-6; TRBD1 matches 7 bases. The trim removed 5 bases at V and 7 bases at J, leaving 8 bases unmatched. The CDR3 is 15 amino acids. CDR1 is SGHTA, CDR2 FQGNSA, per germline. Here the CDR3 DNA reads TGTGCCAGCAGCGGGGACAGACGAACCAATTCACCCCTCCACTTT. Translating gives CASSGDRRTNSPLHF.

This rearrangement joins TRBV11-3 to TRBJ2-1, with TRBD2 identical over 8 bases. The V gene's germline CDR1 is SGHNT and CDR2 YENEEA. The CDR3 is 15 amino acids. With 2 bases clipped from V and 5 bases from J, the junction kept 5 bases outside the gene matches. The CDR3 protein is CASSLRSAGDNEQFF. In nucleotides, the CDR3 is TGTGCCAGCAGCTTACGGTCAGCGGGGGACAATGAGCAGTTCTTC.

The chain uses TRBV7-2 and TRBJ1-6; 7 positions agree with TRBD1. The V gene's germline CDR1 is SGHTA and CDR2 FQGNSA. Unmatched junction bases numbered 8, after V lost 2 bases and J lost 10 bases. The CDR3 runs to 15 residues. CDR3 in DNA: TGTGCCAGCAGCTTACCCGGACAGGCGGGCTCACCCCTCCACTTT. This sequence encodes CASSLPGQAGSPLHF.

This sequence joins TRBV11-2 and TRBJ1-5; TRBD1 might be the D (6 bases). Trimming stripped 1 base from V and 12 bases from J, with 13 bases between. CDR3 length equals 13 residues. CDR1 and CDR2 (germline): SGHAT, FQNNGV. The CDR3 is CASSLAPGQYQHF. CDR3 nucleotide sequence: TGTGCCAGCAGCTTAGCCCCAGGACAGTACCAGCATTTT.

The V gene is TRBV30, the J gene TRBJ1-6; 9 positions agree with TRBD1. CDR3 length: 15 residues. Per the germline V gene, CDR1 is GTSNPN and CDR2 is SVGIG (reference sequence). V was pared by 0 bases and J by 9 bases, with 6 bases of the junction left unmatched. Here the CDR3 DNA reads TGTGCCTGGAGTGTACCGGGACAGGGTCGTTCACCCCTCCACTTT. Translating gives CAWSVPGQGRSPLHF.

The chain joins TRBV4-3 to TRBJ2-1; 8 nucleotides match TRBD1. CDR1 and CDR2 (germline): LGHNA, YSLEER. This CDR3 is built from 16 residues. Losses at the gene ends were 2 bases for V and 4 bases for J; bases not matched to a gene: 7. The CDR3 region has the DNA TGCGCCAGCAGCCAACGGGGGACAGGTATATACAATGAGCAGTTCTTC. Its translation: CASSQRGTGIYNEQFF.

As for this clone: Other DNA sequences in this specimen translate into the identical CDR3. The gene calls are TRBV6-4 and TRBJ2-3; possibly TRBD1 for D (5 bases). V shed 0 bases and J shed 1 base, with 5 bases lying between them. Germline V lookup: CDR1 MRHNA, CDR2 SNTAGT. The CDR3 totals 14 residues. In DNA, the CDR3 is TGTGCCAGCAGTGACTCAGGGGGCACAGATACGCAGTATTTT. Protein product: CASSDSGGTDTQYF.

This clone was detected only a few times. The genes are TRBV7-9 and TRBJ2-1; TRBD2 is a possible D gene (6 bases). The germline V and J ends were trimmed by 5 bases and 8 bases, with 22 bases remaining between them. Germline values: CDR1 SEHNR, CDR2 FQNEAQ (reference sequence). The CDR3 contains 16 residues. The CDR3 region has the DNA TGTGCCAGCAGCCCCCGGGCGGGGTTTTTGGTCGATGAGCAGTTCTTC. This encodes CASSPRAGFLVDEQFF.

The chain uses TRBV16 and TRBJ1-1; D remains ambiguous. CDR1 is KGHSY and CDR2 is FQNENV in the germline V gene. Trimming removed 4 bases at V and 1 base at J, with 10 bases between. The CDR3 loop spans 14 amino acids. CDR3 amino acids: CASSLQTGNTEAFF. The CDR3 DNA follows: TGTGCCAGCAGCCTCCAGACGGGGAACACTGAAGCTTTCTTT. Full variable domain (missing parts from reference TRBV16 and TRBJ1-1): GEEVAQTPKHLVRGEGQKAKLYCAPIKGHSYVFWYQQVLKNEFKFLISFQNENVFDETGMPKERFSAKCLPNSPCSLEIQATKLEDSAVYFCASSLQTGNTEAFFGQGTRLTVV.

This clone came up a few times. The chain employs TRBV4-3 and TRBJ2-2; D is possibly TRBD2 (6 bases). Germline assignment: CDR1 LGHNA and CDR2 YSLEER. Deletions cut 4 bases from V and 7 bases from J, with 16 bases between. There are 15 residues in the CDR3. Here the CDR3 reads CASSRSREMGGELFF. In DNA, the CDR3 is TGCGCCAGCAGCCGGAGTCGGGAGATGGGCGGGGAGCTGTTTTTT.

This rearrangement joins TRBV6-6 to TRBJ2-7; 9 positions match TRBD1. Germline CDR1 is MNHNY and CDR2 is SVGAGI (reference sequence). This CDR3 has 16 amino acids. With V trimmed by 8 bases and J by 5 bases, 16 bases remained unmatched. CDR3 region: CASQLLGGQGIDEQYF. CDR3 bases: TGTGCCAGCCAGCTATTGGGGGGACAGGGAATCGACGAGCAGTACTTC.

The chain links TRBV1 to TRBJ2-7; TRBD2 is the table's D call and was not checked against the DNA. TRBV1 is marked as a pseudogene. There are 15 residues in the CDR3. CDR3 DNA sequence: TGCACCAGCAGCCAAGATGGAAGTCGGGGGTACGAGCAGTACTTC. Protein product: CTSSQDGSRGYEQYF.

The chain couples TRBV7-2 to TRBJ1-5, with 7 bases identical to TRBD1. Trimming removed 1 base from V and 0 bases from J; junction bases left unmatched: 6. Germline V gene sequence: CDR1 SGHTA, CDR2 FQGNSA. The CDR3 extends over 17 amino acids. CDR3 sequence reads: CASSLGHRGPSNQPQHF. As DNA, the CDR3 is TGTGCCAGCAGCTTAGGTCATAGGGGGCCTAGCAATCAGCCCCAGCATTTT.

This chain uses TRBV5-6 with TRBJ1-2; tentatively, D is TRBD1 (5 bases). The CDR3 is made up of 13 amino acids. Germline V gene lookup returns CDR1 SGHDT and CDR2 YYEEEE. V lost 6 bases to trimming and J lost 8 bases, with 17 bases between them. Written as DNA, the CDR3 is TGTGCCAGCATCCGGACGCCATCAGGGGGCTACACCTTC. Amino acids: CASIRTPSGGYTF.

The genes are TRBV7-2 and TRBJ2-3; 9 nucleotides line up with TRBD1. The CDR3 consists of 15 residues. The germline gives CDR1 SGHTA, CDR2 FQGNSA. V lost 3 bases, J lost 8 bases, and 9 bases stayed unmatched. CDR3 nucleotide sequence: TGTGCCAGCAGCTTCGGGACAGGGTTTGTCGGTACGCAGTATTTT. It specifies CASSFGTGFVGTQYF.

The rearrangement links TRBV7-2 to TRBJ2-5, with D perhaps matching TRBD2 (6 bases). V was trimmed by 0 bases and J by 0 bases, leaving 14 bases between them. The germline V gene encodes CDR1 SGHTA and CDR2 FQGNSA. The length of the CDR3 is 17 residues. This CDR3 is CASSLAPGVRNQETQYF. The CDR3 DNA follows: TGTGCCAGCAGCTTAGCCCCGGGAGTGAGGAACCAAGAGACCCAGTACTTC.

CDR3 DNA sequence: TGCGCCAGCGTCGGAGGGGATAATTCACCCCTCCACTTT. This gives the protein CASVGGDNSPLHF. The J gene is TRBJ1-6, the V gene TRBV10-2; a weak D match, TRBD1 (5 bases). The CDR3 runs 13 residues. V was shortened by 8 bases and J by 5 bases, with 10 bases between the two germline ends. The germline gives CDR1 WSHSY, CDR2 SAAADI.